The TCR beta chain under discussion was sequenced for a study of shared T cell receptors in the human thymus. Assay used: immunoSEQ multiplex PCR; TCRdb lists only in-frame clones, some missing. The sample yields 65,000 to 70,000 clones, roughly 96% seen once. This CDR3 spans 11 amino acids. Germline V lookup: CDR1 MRHNA, CDR2 SNTAGT. Trimming pared 7 bases from V and 11 bases from J, leaving 14 bases between. V is TRBV6-4 and J is TRBJ1-1; a weak D match, TRBD1 (5 bases). The clonotype was recovered from a human donor. The material sequenced was thymocytes. The CDR3 DNA sequence: TGTGCCAGCAAGAGCGGGACGACCGCTTTCTTT. It yields the protein CASKSGTTAFF.